Listed below are T cell receptor beta chains from one sample, sequenced in a study of CD8 T cells in Susac syndrome. One entry per CDR3 protein, called by TCRdb with MiXCR from the immunoSEQ multiplex PCR reads. The profile shows 250,000 to 300,000 distinct CDR3 sequences, around 85% of them singletons. Source material: CD8+ T cells from PBMCs. Receptors were obtained from a human donor with multiple sclerosis. Both conserved end residues are trimmed from each CDR3. D genes are given only for firm matches.

D | J | V | CDR3
- | TRBJ2-1 | TRBV20-1 | SAREEGSYNEQF
TRBD2 | TRBJ2-3 | TRBV9 | ASSGTSQGFTDTQY
TRBD1 | TRBJ1-4 | TRBV29-1 | SARQGAHEKLF
- | TRBJ1-5 | TRBV6-6 | ASSLGRFRVSQPQH
- | TRBJ2-1 | TRBV14 | ASSQGLVQF
- | TRBJ1-4 | TRBV10-3 | AISDIVSNKKLF
TRBD2 | TRBJ2-1 | TRBV19 | ASSISAGGFREQF
- | TRBJ1-2 | TRBV28 | ASSSWSFDTNYGYT
TRBD2 | TRBJ2-7 | TRBV2 | ASGWREDEQY
- | TRBJ2-1 | TRBV28 | ASSLFRDVNNEQF
- | TRBJ2-5 | TRBV28 | ASSLLRDLETQY
- | TRBJ1-3 | TRBV19 | ASAARSGSGNTIY
- | TRBJ2-1 | TRBV11-2 | ASSLQGLGSGEQF
TRBD1 | TRBJ2-3 | TRBV29-1 | SVGALQGARTDTQY
- | TRBJ2-7 | TRBV28 | ASSLRQGLFYEQY
- | TRBJ2-2 | TRBV7-9 | ASRVPGRAGELF
- | TRBJ2-3 | TRBV13 | ASSLVGNGTDTQY
TRBD2 | TRBJ2-3 | TRBV7-9 | ASSPGTSGREDTQY
- | TRBJ2-1 | TRBV7-9 | ASSLPGESSRSYNEQF
TRBD2 | TRBJ2-3 | TRBV4-2 | ASSRTSGSGDTQY
- | TRBJ1-4 | TRBV13 | ASSLAQGWNEKLF
- | TRBJ1-5 | TRBV6-2/TRBV6-3 | ASSYGGPVYSNQPQH
- | TRBJ2-2 | TRBV9 | ASSVTSSGELF
TRBD2 | TRBJ2-1 | TRBV4-1 | ASSQDSIAGNGNEQF
TRBD1 | TRBJ1-3 | TRBV15 | ATSLNSGGPGNTIY
- | TRBJ2-1 | TRBV5-1 | ASSRLNYNEQF
- | TRBJ2-7 | TRBV28 | ASSFIRIFPYEQY
TRBD2 | TRBJ2-1 | TRBV14 | ASSQDSSGSSYNEQF
TRBD2 | TRBJ2-7 | TRBV20-1 | SARDRRTSGIHYEQY
TRBD2 | TRBJ2-1 | TRBV10-3 | AISGSGGSANYNEQF
TRBD2 | TRBJ2-7 | TRBV28 | ASSLPLGGDYYEQY
- | TRBJ1-1 | TRBV7-9 | ASSLVGIGPSAF
- | TRBJ2-3 | TRBV7-9 | ASSLAQTGKDTQY
TRBD2 | TRBJ2-1 | TRBV29-1 | SVGGGAGGHPNEQF
TRBD1 | TRBJ1-2 | TRBV12-3/TRBV12-4 | ASSLAWTGGANGYT
- | TRBJ1-1 | TRBV19 | ASSISSGTEAF
- | TRBJ1-3 | TRBV12-3/TRBV12-4 | AIRAFYSGNTIY
TRBD2 | TRBJ2-3 | TRBV7-2 | ASSPGPSGGPADTQY
TRBD2 | TRBJ2-2 | TRBV3-1 | ASSHWREAGELF
TRBD2 | TRBJ2-2 | TRBV28 | ASSPAELAGYTGELF
- | TRBJ1-1 | TRBV5-4 | ASSPWTERKNTEAF
- | TRBJ1-2 | TRBV29-1 | SVDPDSEYGYT
- | TRBJ2-7 | TRBV19 | ASSIRQGYEQY
TRBD2 | TRBJ2-1 | TRBV27 | ASRTPLAGAGNEQF
- | TRBJ2-1 | TRBV9 | ASSVDSVGYNEQF
- | TRBJ1-2 | TRBV9 | ASSADRVSNYGYT
- | TRBJ2-1 | TRBV29-1 | SVPPAQGLYNEQF
- | TRBJ1-4 | TRBV15 | ATSRGQYATNEKLF
- | TRBJ1-2 | TRBV7-9 | ASRHDGLYGYT
- | TRBJ2-7 | TRBV5-1 | ASSLAWAGSSYEQY
- | TRBJ2-1 | TRBV28 | ASSLAVASYNEQF
TRBD1 | TRBJ1-5 | TRBV5-6 | ASSLGQGGNQPQH
- | TRBJ2-1 | TRBV7-9 | ASSLESPWGTGNEQF
- | TRBJ1-2 | TRBV6-5 | ASSYPAPTYYGYT